This T cell receptor beta chain emerged from a study of T-cell memory formation after mild COVID-19 listed by TCRdb under 2021. Background on the whole study: TCR sequence clusters from the two donors were largely donor specific. T-cell clones expanding and contracting after mild COVID-19 in a couple of donors were tracked by longitudinal TCRalpha and TCRbeta repertoire sequencing. Two young, previously healthy adult volunteers made up the cohort, one male and one female.

Points the paper makes about the study in general: Only two mild cases were covered by the study, and larger cohorts that include severe cases with pre-infection samples were considered necessary. Clones that contracted from day 15 to 85 showed balanced CD4/CD8 phenotypes, whereas a second wave of clones that expanded from day 15 to 37 leaned towards CD4+. The second-wave clones that peaked on day 37 were not confirmed to be SARS-CoV-2 specific. Contracting CD4+ clones turned up mainly in the CM and EM memory subsets, whereas EMRA was where CD8+ clones were enriched. The detection of some responding clones in pre-infection memory suggests that pre-existing cross-reactive memory T cells joined the SARS-CoV-2 response.

Sequencing took place on an Illumina NovaSeq 6000. TCRalpha and TCRbeta cDNA libraries were built by 5'RACE with constant-segment primers, adding sample barcodes and unique molecular identifiers. Trizol reagent was used to extract RNA from every sample. Libraries were amplified in two PCR steps, with a second sample barcode and Illumina TruSeq adapters added in the second step. The libraries were sequenced on an Illumina NovaSeq using 2 x 150 bp paired-end reads. As for the authors' bioinformatics: Demultiplexing of reads and collapsing into UMI-guided consensus sequences were performed with migec v1.2.7. Using mixcr v2.1.11, the UMI consensuses were aligned to TRA and TRB V and J templates and assembled into clonotypes. A clonotype was counted as expanded or contracted only if both edgeR and NoisET called the change significant, with noise models trained on biological replicates. For edgeR calls, a false discovery rate-adjusted p below 0.01 and a log2 fold-change threshold of 1 were applied. As an exploratory analysis of dynamics, PCA with hierarchical clustering was applied to max-normalized trajectories of the 1000 most abundant clonotypes. Each responding clone was given a CD4 or CD8 phenotype based on the CD4+ and CD8+ repertoires, which had been sequenced separately. TCRdb ran its own pipeline on the public reads, namely fastp trimming at Q25 and MiXCR clone calling, and kept in-frame beta chains. Identical CDR3 protein sequences are pooled into one entry, listed with their most common genes and DNA. TCRdb's processing, not the authors', yielded these V and J calls. Across this sample there are around 250,000 distinct CDR3 sequences, with 15% to 20% seen only once. Together, the top ten hold around 21% of the sample.

Ficoll-Paque density gradient centrifugation was used to isolate PBMCs. The junction shows trimming of 3 bases on V and 7 bases on J, and the gene matches do not reach 8 bases of it. From a lookup of the germline V gene, CDR1 and CDR2 are SGHRS and YFSETQ. The CDR3 starts with the cysteine, ends with the phenylalanine, and has 16 residues. Only the CDR3 region is kept as DNA, spanning 48 bases read in frame from base 1. This clonotype has only a few counts. Its specific antigen is unknown. The input lacks base qualities; no much larger clone sits a single base away. The sequence is built from TRBV5-1 and TRBJ2-1; a stretch of 12 junction bases matches TRBD1. This clonotype was obtained from a young man who had mild COVID-19 (a few samples of this study predate the infection). The sample titles of this study are shuffled in the database, so cell type and time point are left out; the donor was told from shared clones. The sequenced sample consisted of PBMCs or a T cell subset sorted from them (not recorded which). For the CDR3, the sequence is CASSWPRDRGRNEQFF. The bases read TGCGCCAGCAGCTGGCCCCGGGACAGGGGGCGGAATGAGCAGTTCTTC.